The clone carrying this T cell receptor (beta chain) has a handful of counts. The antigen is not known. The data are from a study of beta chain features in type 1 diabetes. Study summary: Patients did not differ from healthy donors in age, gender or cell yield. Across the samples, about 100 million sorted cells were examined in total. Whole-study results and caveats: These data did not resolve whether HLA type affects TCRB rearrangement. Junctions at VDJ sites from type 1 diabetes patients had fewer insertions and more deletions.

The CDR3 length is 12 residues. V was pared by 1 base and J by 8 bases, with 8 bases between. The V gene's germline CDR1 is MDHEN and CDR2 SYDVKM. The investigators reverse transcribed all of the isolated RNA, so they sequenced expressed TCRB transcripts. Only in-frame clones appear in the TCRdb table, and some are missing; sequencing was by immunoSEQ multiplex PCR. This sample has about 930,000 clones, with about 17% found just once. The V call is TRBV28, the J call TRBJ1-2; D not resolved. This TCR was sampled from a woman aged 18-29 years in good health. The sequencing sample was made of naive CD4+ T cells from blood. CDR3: CASSLSQRGYTF. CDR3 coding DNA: TGTGCCAGCAGTTTATCCCAAAGAGGCTACACCTTC.